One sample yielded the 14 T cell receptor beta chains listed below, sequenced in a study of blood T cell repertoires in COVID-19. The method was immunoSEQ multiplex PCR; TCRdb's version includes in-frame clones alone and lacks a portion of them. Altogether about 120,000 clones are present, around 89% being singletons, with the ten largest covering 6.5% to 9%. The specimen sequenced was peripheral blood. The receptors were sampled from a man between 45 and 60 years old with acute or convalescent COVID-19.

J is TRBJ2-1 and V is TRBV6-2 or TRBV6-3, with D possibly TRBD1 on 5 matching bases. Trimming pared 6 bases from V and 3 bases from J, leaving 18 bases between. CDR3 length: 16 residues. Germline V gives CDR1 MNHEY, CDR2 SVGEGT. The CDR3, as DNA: TGTGCCAGCAGACCTAATAGGGGTTTTTTCTACAATGAGCAGTTCTTC. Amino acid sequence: CASRPNRGFFYNEQFF.

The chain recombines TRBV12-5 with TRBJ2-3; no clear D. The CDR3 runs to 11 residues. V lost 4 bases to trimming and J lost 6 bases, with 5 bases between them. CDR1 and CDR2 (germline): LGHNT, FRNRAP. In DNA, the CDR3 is TGTGCTAGTGGTTCAGGCGATACGCAGTATTTT. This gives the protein CASGSGDTQYF.

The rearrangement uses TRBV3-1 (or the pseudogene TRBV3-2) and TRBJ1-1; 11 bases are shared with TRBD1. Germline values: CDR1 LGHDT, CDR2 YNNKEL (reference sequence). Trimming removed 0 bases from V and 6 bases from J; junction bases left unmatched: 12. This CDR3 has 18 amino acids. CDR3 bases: TGTGCCAGCAGCCAAGAGGGGACAGGGGGTAGTGAATTCTCTGAAGCTTTCTTT. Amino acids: CASSQEGTGGSEFSEAFF.

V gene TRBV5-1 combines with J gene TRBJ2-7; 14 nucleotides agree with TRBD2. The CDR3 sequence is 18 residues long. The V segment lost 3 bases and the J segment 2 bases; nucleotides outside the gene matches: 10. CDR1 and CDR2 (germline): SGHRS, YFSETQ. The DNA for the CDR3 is TGCGCCAGCAGCTCCCCCGGGACTAGCGGGAGTCTGGCCTACGAGCAGTACTTC. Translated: CASSSPGTSGSLAYEQYF.

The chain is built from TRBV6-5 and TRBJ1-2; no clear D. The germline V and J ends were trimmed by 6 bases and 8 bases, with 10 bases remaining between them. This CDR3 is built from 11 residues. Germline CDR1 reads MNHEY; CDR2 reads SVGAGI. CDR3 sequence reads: CASSLSLGYTF. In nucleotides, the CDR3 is TGTGCCAGCAGCCTATCTTTGGGCTACACCTTC.

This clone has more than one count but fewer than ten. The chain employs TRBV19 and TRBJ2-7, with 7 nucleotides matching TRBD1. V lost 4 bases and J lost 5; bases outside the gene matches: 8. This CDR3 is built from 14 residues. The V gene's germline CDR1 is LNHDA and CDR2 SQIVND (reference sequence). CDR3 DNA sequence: TGTGCCAGTAGTACCCGGGACAGCCTCCACGAGCAGTACTTC. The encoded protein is CASSTRDSLHEQYF.

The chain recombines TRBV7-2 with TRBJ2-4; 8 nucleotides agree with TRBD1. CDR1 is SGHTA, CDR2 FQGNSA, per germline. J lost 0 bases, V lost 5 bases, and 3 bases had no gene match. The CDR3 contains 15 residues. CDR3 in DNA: TGTGCCAGCAGCCCGGGACAGGTAGCCAAAAACATTCAGTACTTC. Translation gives CASSPGQVAKNIQYF.

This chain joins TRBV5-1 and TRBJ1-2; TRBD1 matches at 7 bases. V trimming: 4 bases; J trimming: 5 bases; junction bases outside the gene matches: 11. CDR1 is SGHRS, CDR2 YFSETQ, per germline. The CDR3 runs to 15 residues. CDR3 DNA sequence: TGCGCCAGCAGCGGGCGACAGGGAGAGGCATATGGCTACACCTTC. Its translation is CASSGRQGEAYGYTF. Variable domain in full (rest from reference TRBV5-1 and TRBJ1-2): KAGVTQTPRYLIKTRGQQVTLSCSPISGHRSVSWYQQTPGQGLQFLFEYFSETQRNKGNFPGRFSGRQFSNSRSEMNVSTLELGDSALYLCASSGRQGEAYGYTFGSGTRLTVV.

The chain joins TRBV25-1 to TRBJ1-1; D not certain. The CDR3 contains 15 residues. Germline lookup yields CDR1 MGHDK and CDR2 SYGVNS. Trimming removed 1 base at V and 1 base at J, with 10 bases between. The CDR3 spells CASSEFGGKNTEAFF. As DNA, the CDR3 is TGTGCCAGCAGTGAATTCGGCGGAAAGAACACTGAAGCTTTCTTT. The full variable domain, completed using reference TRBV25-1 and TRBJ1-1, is EADIYQTPRYLVIGTGKKITLECSQTMGHDKMYWYQQDPGMELHLIHYSYGVNSTEKGDLSSESTVSRIRTEHFPLTLESARPSHTSQYLCASSEFGGKNTEAFFGQGTRLTVV.

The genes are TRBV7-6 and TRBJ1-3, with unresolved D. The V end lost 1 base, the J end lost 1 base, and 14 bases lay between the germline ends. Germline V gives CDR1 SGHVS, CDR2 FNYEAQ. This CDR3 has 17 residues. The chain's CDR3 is CASSLVGAEVSGNTIYF. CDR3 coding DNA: TGTGCCAGCAGCTTAGTAGGAGCAGAAGTTTCTGGAAACACCATATATTTT.

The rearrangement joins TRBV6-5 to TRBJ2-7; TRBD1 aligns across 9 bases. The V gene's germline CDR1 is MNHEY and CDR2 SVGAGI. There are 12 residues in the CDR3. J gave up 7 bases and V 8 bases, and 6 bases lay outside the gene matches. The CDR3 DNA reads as TGTGCCAGCCGTTCACAGGGGGCGGAGCAGTACTTC. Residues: CASRSQGAEQYF.

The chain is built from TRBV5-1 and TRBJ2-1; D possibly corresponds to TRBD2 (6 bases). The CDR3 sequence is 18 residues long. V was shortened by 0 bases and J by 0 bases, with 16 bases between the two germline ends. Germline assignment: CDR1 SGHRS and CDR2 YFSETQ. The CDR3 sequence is CASSLGRAGPSSYNEQFF. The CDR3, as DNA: TGCGCCAGCAGCTTGGGAAGGGCGGGGCCAAGCTCCTACAATGAGCAGTTCTTC.

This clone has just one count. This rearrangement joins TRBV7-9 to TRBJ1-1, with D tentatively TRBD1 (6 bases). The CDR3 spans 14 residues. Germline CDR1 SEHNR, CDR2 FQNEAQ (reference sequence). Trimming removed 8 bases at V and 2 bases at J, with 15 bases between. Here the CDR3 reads CASGKGGGNTEAFF. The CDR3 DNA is TGTGCCAGCGGGAAAGGGGGGGGAAACACTGAAGCTTTCTTT.

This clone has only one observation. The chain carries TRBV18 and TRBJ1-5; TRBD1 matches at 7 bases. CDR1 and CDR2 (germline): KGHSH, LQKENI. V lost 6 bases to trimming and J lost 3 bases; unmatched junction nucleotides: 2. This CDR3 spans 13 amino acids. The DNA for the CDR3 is TGTGCCAGCTCCGGGACAGACAATCAGCCCCAGCATTTT. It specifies CASSGTDNQPQHF.